This T cell receptor beta chain was captured by sequencing in a study of cytomegalovirus exposure and HLA in healthy donors. Germline assignment: CDR1 GTSNPN and CDR2 SVGIG (reference sequence). The germline V and J ends were trimmed by 5 bases and 4 bases, with 9 bases remaining between them. This CDR3 region has 12 residues. PCR amplification relied on 60 Vbeta primers (plus 13 Jbeta primers). Here immunoSEQ multiplex PCR was the method, and the copy in TCRdb shows in-frame clones only, minus some. The sample holds approximately 180,000 clones, around 84% seen once. Comments on this clone: This CDR3 is also generated by other DNA sequences in the sample.

This chain connects TRBV30 to TRBJ2-1, with TRBD1 as a possible D gene (6 bases). The origin of this receptor is a woman aged 18 to 35 in good health and CMV-seronegative. The sequenced sample was PBMCs. CDR3 nucleotide sequence: TGTGCCTGGTCAGGGGCGTACAATGAGCAGTTCTTC. Protein product: CAWSGAYNEQFF.